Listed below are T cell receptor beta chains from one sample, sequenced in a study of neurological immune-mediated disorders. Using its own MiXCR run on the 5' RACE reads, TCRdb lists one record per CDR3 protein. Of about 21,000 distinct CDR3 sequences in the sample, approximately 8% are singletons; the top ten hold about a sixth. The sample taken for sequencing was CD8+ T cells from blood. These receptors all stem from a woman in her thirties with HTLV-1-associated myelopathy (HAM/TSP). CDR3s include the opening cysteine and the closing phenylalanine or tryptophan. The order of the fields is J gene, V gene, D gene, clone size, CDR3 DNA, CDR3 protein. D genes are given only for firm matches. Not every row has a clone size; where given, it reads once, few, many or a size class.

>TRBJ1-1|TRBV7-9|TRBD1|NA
TGTGCCAGCAGCGCCCAGACAGGGACCGTGACTGAAGCTTTCTTT
CASSAQTGTVTEAFF
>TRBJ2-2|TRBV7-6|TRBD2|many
TGTGCCAGCAGCCCGGGACTAACCACCGGGGAGCTGTTTTTT
CASSPGLTTGELFF
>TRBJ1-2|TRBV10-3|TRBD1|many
TGTGCCATCAGTGATGGGACAGGGCCCCTCTATGGCTACACCTTC
CAISDGTGPLYGYTF
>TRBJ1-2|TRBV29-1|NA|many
TGCAGCGTTGAAGACAACCCTCAGGGGCCCGCTAACTATGGCTACACCTTC
CSVEDNPQGPANYGYTF
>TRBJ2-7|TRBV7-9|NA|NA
TGTGCCAGCAGTTCCGACAACTACGAGCAGTACTTC
CASSSDNYEQYF
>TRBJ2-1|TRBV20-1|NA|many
TGCAGTGCTAGTGCGGGGAGCTCCTACAATGAGCAGTTCTTC
CSASAGSSYNEQFF
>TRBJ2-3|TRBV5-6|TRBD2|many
TGTGCCAGCAGCAAAATAAGCGGGGGGGTTCTAGATACGCAGTATTTT
CASSKISGGVLDTQYF
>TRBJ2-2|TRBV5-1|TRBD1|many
TGCGCCAGCTCCAGGACAGGTTCGAGCACCGGGGAGCTGTTTTTT
CASSRTGSSTGELFF
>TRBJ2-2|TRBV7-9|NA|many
TGTGCCAGCAGCCCCATCCGGGACGACACCGGGGAGCTGTTTTTT
CASSPIRDDTGELFF
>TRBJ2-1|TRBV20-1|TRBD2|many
TGCAGTGCTAGACTCCCTAGCGGGGGACGTTACAATGAGCAGTTCTTC
CSARLPSGGRYNEQFF
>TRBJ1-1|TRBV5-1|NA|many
TGCGCCAGCGGCAGAAATCCGGGACGGCTGAACACTGAAGCTTTCTTT
CASGRNPGRLNTEAFF
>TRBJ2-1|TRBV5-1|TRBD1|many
TGCGCCAGCAGCTTGGGACAGGGATCTCTCAATGAGCAGTTCTTC
CASSLGQGSLNEQFF
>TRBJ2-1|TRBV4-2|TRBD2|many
TGTGCCAGCAGCCTAAAATGGACTAGAGTTCAGTCTGTGTCCTACAATGAGCAGTTCTTC
CASSLKWTRVQSVSYNEQFF
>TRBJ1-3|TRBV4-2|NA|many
TGTGCCAGCAGCCCAGGGACGGGGGGCCTCGGAGGAAACACCATATATTTT
CASSPGTGGLGGNTIYF
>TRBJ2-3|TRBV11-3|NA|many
TGTGCCAGCAGCCCCGATCCGGTATGGGGCACAGATACGCAGTATTTT
CASSPDPVWGTDTQYF
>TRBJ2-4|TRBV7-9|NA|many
TGTGCCAGCAGCTTAGCGCTGCAAAACATTCAGTACTTC
CASSLALQNIQYF
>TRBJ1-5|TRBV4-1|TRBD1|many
TGCGCCAGCAGCCAAGTTCCGGGACAGGGGATTAATCAGCCCCAGCATTTT
CASSQVPGQGINQPQHF
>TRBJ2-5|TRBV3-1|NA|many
TGTGCCAGCAGCCAACCAGGGGAGGGTGAGACCCAGTACTTC
CASSQPGEGETQYF
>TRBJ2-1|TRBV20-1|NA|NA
TGCAGTGCTGAGGCCCTGAAGAGTGGGGGGTACTACAATGAGCAGTTATTC
CSAEALKSGGYYNEQLF
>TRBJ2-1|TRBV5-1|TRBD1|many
TGCGCCAGCAGCTCAGGACAGGGGGCGAACAATGAGCAGTTCTTC
CASSSGQGANNEQFF
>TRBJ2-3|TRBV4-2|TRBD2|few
TGTGCCAGCAGCCAAGGTGGCGGGGGGGCAAAAGATACGCAGTATTTT
CASSQGGGGAKDTQYF
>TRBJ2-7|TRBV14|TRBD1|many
TGTGCCAGCAGCCAAGGCCAGGGGGCCTACGAGCAGTACTTC
CASSQGQGAYEQYF
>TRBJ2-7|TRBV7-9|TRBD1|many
TGTGCCAGCAGCTTTCCGGGACAGGGGGCGCATGAGCAGTACTTC
CASSFPGQGAHEQYF
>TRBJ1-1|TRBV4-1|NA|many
TGCGCCAGCAGCCCGACCGCGGGAAACACTGAAGCTTTCTTT
CASSPTAGNTEAFF
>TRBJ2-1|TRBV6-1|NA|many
TGTGCCAGCAGTGATCTGGCAGACAGCTACAATGAGCAGTTCTTC
CASSDLADSYNEQFF
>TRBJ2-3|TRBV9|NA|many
TGTGCCAGCAGCGTAGTAGGGGGGGCTGGAGATACGCAGTATTTT
CASSVVGGAGDTQYF
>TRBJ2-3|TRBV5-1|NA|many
TGCGCCAGCACCCTAGGGGGGGATCGCACAGATACGCAGTATTTT
CASTLGGDRTDTQYF
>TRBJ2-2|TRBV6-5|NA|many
TGTGCCAGCAGTTACGACACCGGGACTGCGAACACCGGGGAGCTGTTTTTT
CASSYDTGTANTGELFF
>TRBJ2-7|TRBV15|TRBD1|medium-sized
TGTGCCACCAGTCACGGGACAGGTATCAACGAGCAGTACTTC
CATSHGTGINEQYF
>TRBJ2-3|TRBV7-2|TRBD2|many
TGTGCCAGCAGCTTAGACGCCCGGGGCGGGGGTTGGAACACAGATACGCAGTATTTT
CASSLDARGGGWNTDTQYF
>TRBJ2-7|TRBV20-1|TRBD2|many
TGCAGTGCCATAGATCTCCAGACTCCCCGACTAGCGGGGGGGGTATACGAGCAGTACTTC
CSAIDLQTPRLAGGVYEQYF
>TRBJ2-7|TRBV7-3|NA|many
TGTGAGAGGTACTCCTACGAGCAGTACTTC
CERYSYEQYF
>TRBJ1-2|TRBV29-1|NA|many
TGCAGCGTTCCCGGAAGATATGGCTACACCTTC
CSVPGRYGYTF
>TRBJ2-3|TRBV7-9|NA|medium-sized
TGTGCCAGCAGCTCCGGACTATCTCCAGATACGCAGTATTTT
CASSSGLSPDTQYF
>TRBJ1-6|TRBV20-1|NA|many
TGCAGTGCTAGAGAGACGGGGTCGGTCCTCCACTTT
CSARETGSVLHF
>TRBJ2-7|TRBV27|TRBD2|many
TGTGCCAGCAGTGGGCTAGCGGGGGGCCCGGGGGAGCAGTACTTC
CASSGLAGGPGEQYF
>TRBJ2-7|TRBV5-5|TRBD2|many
TGTGCCAGCAGCGGGGGGACTAGCGGTTTTTACGAGCAGTACTTC
CASSGGTSGFYEQYF
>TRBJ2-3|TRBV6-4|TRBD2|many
TGTGCCAGCAGTGGGGGACTAGACACAGATACGCAGTATTTT
CASSGGLDTDTQYF
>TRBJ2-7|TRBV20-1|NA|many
TGCAGTACTAGGGTAATAATTGCTGGAAGTTCCTACGAGCAGTACTTC
CSTRVIIAGSSYEQYF
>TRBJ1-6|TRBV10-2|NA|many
TGCGCCAGCAGTGAGGGACAGATCTTCAGCTCCTATAATTCACCCCTCCACTTT
CASSEGQIFSSYNSPLHF
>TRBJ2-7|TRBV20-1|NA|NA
TGCAGTGCTACACTCGGTTACGAGCAGTACTTC
CSATLGYEQYF
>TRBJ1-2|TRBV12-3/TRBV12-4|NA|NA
TGTGCCAGCAGACACCACTATGGCTACACCTTC
CASRHHYGYTF
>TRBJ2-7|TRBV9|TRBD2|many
TGTGCCAGCAGCGGTAGCGGGGGCCTCCTCTACGAGCAGTACTTC
CASSGSGGLLYEQYF
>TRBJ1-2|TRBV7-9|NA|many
TGTGCCAGCAGCCCGAGTAACTATGGCTACACCTTC
CASSPSNYGYTF
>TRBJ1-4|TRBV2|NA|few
TGTGCCAGCGATGACTCAACTAATGAAAAACTGTTTTTT
CASDDSTNEKLFF
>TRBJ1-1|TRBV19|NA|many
TGTGCCAGTAGTCCCATGGGGAACACTGAAGCTTTCTTT
CASSPMGNTEAFF
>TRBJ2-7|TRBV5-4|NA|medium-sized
TGTGCCAGCAGCTTGGATTGGGACACCGACTACGAGCAGTACTTC
CASSLDWDTDYEQYF
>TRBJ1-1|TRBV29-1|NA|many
TGCAGCGTTCGAGACTGGGGTGGGGATACTGAAGCTTTCTTT
CSVRDWGGDTEAFF